This T cell receptor (beta chain) derives from a study of a mutant IDH1 vaccine in newly diagnosed glioma. Across the study: Across weeks 1, 3, 5, 7, 11, 15, 19 and 23, patients received a vaccination each time, eight in all. The treated group averaged about 44 years old and was roughly 60% male, approximately 38% female. General study points: Pseudoprogression appeared independent of alterations in top peripheral clonotypes.

As concerns this clone: Its antigen remains unidentified.

The protocol was immunoSEQ multiplex PCR, while the TCRdb copy is restricted to in-frame clones and leaves out a portion. The profile shows 35,000 or so clones, 80% of them singletons. Regarding time point: week 11, during vaccination. The content of each vaccine dose was 300 ug of mutant IDH1 20-mer peptide, and topical imiquimod accompanied it. Astrocytomas that were new, WHO grade 3 or 4, IDH1-mutant and ATRX-lost were present in the donors. This sequence was found in a woman aged 25 to 39 with glioma. Some clones in this sample may be carry-over from other donors' samples. The sample was peripheral blood mononuclear cells (PBMCs), taken from a glioma patient whose treatment included an IDH1 peptide vaccine.

The CDR3 DNA reads TGTGCCAGCAGTTACGGGGGACCTTACAATGAGCAGTTCTTC. Its protein is CASSYGGPYNEQFF. The V gene is TRBV6-6, the J gene TRBJ2-1; D tentatively reads TRBD1 or TRBD2 (5 bases each). Trimming left V 2 bases short and J 4 bases short, with 9 bases between. Germline V gene data show CDR1 as MNHNY and CDR2 as SVGAGI (reference sequence). The CDR3 length is 14 residues.